Below are 8 T cell receptor beta chains sequenced from a single sample in a study of T cell responses to AZD1222 COVID-19 vaccine. TCRdb keeps only in-frame clones here, not all; method: immunoSEQ multiplex PCR. The sample yields about 140,000 clones, 92% seen once. The source material was peripheral blood, sampled on day 0 of AZD1222 vaccination. These receptor sequences come from an adult in good health.

The chain employs TRBV9 and TRBJ1-4; D may be TRBD1 (5 bases). V lost 4 bases to trimming and J lost 2 bases, with 12 bases between them. In germline, CDR1 is SGDLS, CDR2 YYNGEE. CDR3 length equals 15 residues. The CDR3 spells CASSSQGPTNEKLFF. The CDR3, as DNA: TGTGCCAGCAGCTCCCAGGGTCCTACTAATGAAAAACTGTTTTTT. Combining the CDR3 with reference TRBV9 and TRBJ1-4 gives the whole variable domain DSGVTQTPKHLITATGQRVTLRCSPRSGDLSVYWYQQSLDQGLQFLIQYYNGEERAKGNILERFSAQQFPDLHSELNLSSLELGDSALYFCASSSQGPTNEKLFFGSGTQLSVL.

The V gene is TRBV30, the J gene TRBJ2-1; D gene ambiguous. Trimming pared 0 bases from V and 8 bases from J, leaving 8 bases between. Germline CDR1 and CDR2: GTSNPN and SVGIG (reference sequence). The length of the CDR3 is 12 residues. The CDR3 sequence is CAWSVYSYEQFF. The CDR3 DNA reads TGTGCCTGGAGTGTATACAGTTATGAGCAGTTCTTC.

V and J are TRBV19 and TRBJ1-2; 7 bases line up with TRBD1. V lost 3 bases, J lost 2 bases, and 3 bases stayed unmatched. The CDR3 has 14 residues. The germline V gene encodes CDR1 LNHDA and CDR2 SQIVND (reference sequence). CDR3 in amino acids: CASSMGGGNYGYTF. The CDR3 DNA is TGTGCCAGTAGTATGGGAGGGGGCAACTATGGCTACACCTTC. The full variable domain, in which reference TRBV19 and TRBJ1-2 provide the parts outside the CDR3, is DGGITQSPKYLFRKEGQNVTLSCEQNLNHDAMYWYRQDPGQGLRLIYYSQIVNDFQKGDIAEGYSVSREKKESFPLTVTSAQKNPTAFYLCASSMGGGNYGYTFGSGTRLTVV.

The chain is built from TRBV30 and TRBJ2-7; 10 nucleotides agree with TRBD1. Germline lookup yields CDR1 GTSNPN and CDR2 SVGIG (reference sequence). The CDR3 is 14 residues long. Trimming cost V 2 bases and J 4 bases; bases outside gene matches: 5. CDR3 region: CAWSPDRGDYEQYF. The CDR3 DNA follows: TGTGCCTGGAGTCCGGACAGGGGGGATTACGAGCAGTACTTC. Full variable domain (rest looked up from reference TRBV30 and TRBJ2-7): SQTIHQWPATLVQPVGSPLSLECTVEGTSNPNLYWYRQAAGRGLQLLFYSVGIGQISSEVPQNLSASRPQDRQFILSSKKLLLSDSGFYLCAWSPDRGDYEQYFGPGTRLTVT.

The chain recombines TRBV4-3 with TRBJ2-7, with TRBD2 matching over 8 bases. Trimming took 5 bases from V and 3 from J; bases not matched to a gene: 6. The germline V gene encodes CDR1 LGHNA and CDR2 YSLEER. The CDR3 is 14 residues long. In DNA, the CDR3 is TGCGCCAGCAGCTTGGGACTAGGACTCTACGAGCAGTACTTC. Its protein is CASSLGLGLYEQYF.

CDR3 amino acids: CASSLRAQPYNEQFF. In DNA, the CDR3 is TGTGCCAGCAGCTTACGGGCCCAACCCTACAATGAGCAGTTCTTC. The J gene is TRBJ2-1, the V gene TRBV7-7; D gene uncertain. V lost 2 bases and J 2 bases, leaving 10 bases between the germline ends. Per germline, CDR1 SSHAT and CDR2 FNYEAQ (reference sequence). The CDR3 is 15 amino acids.

This chain uses TRBV19 with TRBJ1-5; TRBD1 might be the D (5 bases). V was pared by 11 bases and J by 1 base, with 12 bases between. The CDR3 is 13 residues long. Germline CDR1 is LNHDA and CDR2 is SQIVND (reference sequence). Here the CDR3 reads CALGAESNQPQHF. CDR3 bases: TGTGCCCTCGGGGCCGAAAGCAATCAGCCCCAGCATTTT.

V is TRBV6-5 and J is TRBJ2-2; no firm D call. Germline CDR1 and CDR2: MNHEY and SVGAGI. Trimming cost V 5 bases and J 0 bases, with 10 bases left between them. CDR3 length: 15 residues. This CDR3 reads CASSPTLSNTGELFF. CDR3 bases: TGTGCCAGCAGTCCTACATTATCGAACACCGGGGAGCTGTTTTTT.